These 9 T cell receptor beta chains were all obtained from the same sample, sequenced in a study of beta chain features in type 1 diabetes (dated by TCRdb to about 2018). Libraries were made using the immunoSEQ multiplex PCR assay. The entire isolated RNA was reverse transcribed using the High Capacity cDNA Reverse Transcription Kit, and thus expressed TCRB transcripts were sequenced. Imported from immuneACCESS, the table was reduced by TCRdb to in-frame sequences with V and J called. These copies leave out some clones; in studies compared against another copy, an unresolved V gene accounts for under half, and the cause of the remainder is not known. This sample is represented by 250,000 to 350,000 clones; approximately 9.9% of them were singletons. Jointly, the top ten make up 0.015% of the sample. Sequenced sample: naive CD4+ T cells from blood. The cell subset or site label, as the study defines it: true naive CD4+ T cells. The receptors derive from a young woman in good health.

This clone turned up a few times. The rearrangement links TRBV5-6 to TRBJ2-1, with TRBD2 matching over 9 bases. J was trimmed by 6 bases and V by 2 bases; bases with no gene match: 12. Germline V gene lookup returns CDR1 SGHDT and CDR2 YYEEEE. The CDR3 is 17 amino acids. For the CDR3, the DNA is TGTGCCAGCAGCTTCCCGTTAGCGGGAGCACTGTCCAATGAGCAGTTCTTC. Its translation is CASSFPLAGALSNEQFF. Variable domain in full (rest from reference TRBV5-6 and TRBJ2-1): DAGVTQSPTHLIKTRGQQVTLRCSPKSGHDTVSWYQQALGQGPQFIFQYYEEEERQRGNFPDRFSGHQFPNYSSELNVNALLLGDSALYLCASSFPLAGALSNEQFFGPGTRLTVL.

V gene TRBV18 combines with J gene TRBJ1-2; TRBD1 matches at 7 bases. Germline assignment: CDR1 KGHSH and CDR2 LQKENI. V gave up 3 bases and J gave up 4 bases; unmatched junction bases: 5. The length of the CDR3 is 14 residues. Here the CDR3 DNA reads TGTGCCAGCTCACCGGGGGGACAGTCCTATGGCTACACCTTC. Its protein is CASSPGGQSYGYTF.

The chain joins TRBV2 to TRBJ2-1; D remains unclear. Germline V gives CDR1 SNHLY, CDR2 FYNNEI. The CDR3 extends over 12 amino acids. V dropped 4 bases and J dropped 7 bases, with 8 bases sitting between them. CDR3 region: CASSGESNEQFF. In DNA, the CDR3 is TGTGCCAGCAGTGGTGAGTCGAATGAGCAGTTCTTC. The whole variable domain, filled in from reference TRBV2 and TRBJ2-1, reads EPEVTQTPSHQVTQMGQEVILRCVPISNHLYFYWYRQILGQKVEFLVSFYNNEISEKSEIFDDQFSVERPDGSNFTLKIRSTKLEDSAMYFCASSGESNEQFFGPGTRLTVL.

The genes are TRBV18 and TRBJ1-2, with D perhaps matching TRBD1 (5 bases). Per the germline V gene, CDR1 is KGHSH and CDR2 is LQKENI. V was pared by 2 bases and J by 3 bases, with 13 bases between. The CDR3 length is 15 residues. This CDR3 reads CASSPSTDFDYGYTF. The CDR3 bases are TGTGCCAGCTCACCATCGACAGATTTTGACTATGGCTACACCTTC.

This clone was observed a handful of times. This CDR3 is CATTRDDGNEQFF. The CDR3, as DNA: TGTGCCACGACGCGGGACGACGGGAATGAGCAGTTCTTC. V is TRBV6-6 and J is TRBJ2-1; a possible D gene is TRBD2 (6 bases). Trimming took 10 bases from V and 7 from J, leaving 17 bases between them. CDR3 length equals 13 residues. CDR1 and CDR2 from the germline V gene are MNHNY and SVGAGI (reference sequence).

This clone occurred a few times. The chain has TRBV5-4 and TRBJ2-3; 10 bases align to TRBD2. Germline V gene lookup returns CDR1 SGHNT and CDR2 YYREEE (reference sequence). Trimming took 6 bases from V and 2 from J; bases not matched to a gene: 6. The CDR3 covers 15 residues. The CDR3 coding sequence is TGTGCCAGCAATGGGGGGACTAGCGCCACAGATACGCAGTATTTT. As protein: CASNGGTSATDTQYF.

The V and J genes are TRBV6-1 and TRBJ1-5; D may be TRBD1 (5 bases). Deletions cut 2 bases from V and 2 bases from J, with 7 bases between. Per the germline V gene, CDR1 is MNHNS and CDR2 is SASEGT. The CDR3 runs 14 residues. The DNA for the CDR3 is TGTGCCAGCAGTGAATTCAGGGGCAATCAGCCCCAGCATTTT. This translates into CASSEFRGNQPQHF.

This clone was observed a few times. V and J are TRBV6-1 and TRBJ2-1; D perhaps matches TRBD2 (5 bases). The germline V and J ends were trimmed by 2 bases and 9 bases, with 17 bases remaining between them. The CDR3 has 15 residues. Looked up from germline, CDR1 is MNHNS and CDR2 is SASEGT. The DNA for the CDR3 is TGTGCCAGCAGTGAACTGCGGGCAGGTCAACGTGAGCAGTTCTTC. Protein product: CASSELRAGQREQFF.

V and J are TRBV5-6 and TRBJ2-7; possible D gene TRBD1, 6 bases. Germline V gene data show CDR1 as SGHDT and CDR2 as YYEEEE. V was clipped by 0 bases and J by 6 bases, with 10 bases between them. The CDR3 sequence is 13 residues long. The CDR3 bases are TGTGCCAGCAGCTTGGGGACAGCTGGCGAGCAGTACTTC. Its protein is CASSLGTAGEQYF.